This TCR beta chain is from a study of T-cell reconstitution after alpha-beta-depleted transplantation in children. Study observations and caveats: Recipient T cells and thymic progenitors that survived gave rise to the high TCRbeta diversity observed at day 60 in some patients. From newly produced T cells came most of the T-cell counts and diversity one year after transplant. Reportedly, only several hundred clones from non-depleted graft cells drove alpha-beta T-cell counts at about two months.

The junction had 3 bases not matched to a gene; V was cut back by 3 bases and J by 3 bases. Germline lookup yields CDR1 MGHRA and CDR2 YSYEKL. This CDR3 has 15 amino acids. As to this clonotype: Its antigen is as yet unknown.

Molecular barcoding with unique molecular identifiers was used for the TCRbeta library. Using its own MiXCR run on the PCR reads, TCRdb lists one record per CDR3 protein. The sample lists about 440,000 distinct CDR3 sequences; 43% were seen once. Sequenced material: PBMCs, taken before TCRalphabeta/CD19-depleted stem cell transplant. This rearrangement joins TRBV4-1 to TRBJ1-5; TRBD1 agrees at 9 bases. This clonotype originated in a girl aged 2-10 years with aplastic anemia, due to receive a stem cell transplant. The CDR3 spells CASSQGQGYNQPQHF. CDR3 sequence (DNA): TGCGCCAGCAGCCAGGGACAGGGCTACAATCAGCCCCAGCATTTT.